Listed here are 17 T cell receptor beta chains from one sample, sequenced in a study of T cell changes during pregnancy in multiple sclerosis (dated by TCRdb to the late 2010s). Libraries were constructed by the immunoSEQ multiplex PCR assay. TCRdb mirrors the immuneACCESS table, restricted to in-frame sequences. Some clones are absent from its copies; in checked studies, under half trace to an unresolved V gene, and the reason for the others is unknown. The sample data list 30,000 to 45,000 clones, and approximately 90% of these were observed just once. Jointly, the top ten make up approximately 10% of the sample. Material: CD8+ T cells from peripheral blood mononuclear cells, obtained in the third trimester of pregnancy. All receptors come from a female donor with multiple sclerosis, enrolled in a pregnancy study.

About this clone itself: Compared with germline, one end of the junction differs, possibly owing to a read error. The V gene is TRBV28, the J gene TRBJ2-7; D might be TRBD1 (5 bases). CDR1 is MDHEN and CDR2 is SYDVKM in the germline V gene. This CDR3 region has 15 residues. CDR3 residues: CATSRADGHSYEQYF. CDR3 bases: TGTGCCACCAGTCGGGCGGACGGACACTCCTACGAGCAGTACTTC.

The sample holds many counts of this clone. Written as DNA, the CDR3 is TGTGCCAGCAGTTACGGGGGGGAAACCGGGGAGCTGTTTTTT. It translates to CASSYGGETGELFF. The chain uses TRBV6-6 and TRBJ2-2, with 7 bases that match TRBD2. This CDR3 has 14 residues. V lost 2 bases to trimming and J lost 5 bases; unmatched junction nucleotides: 2. Looked up from germline, CDR1 is MNHNY and CDR2 is SVGAGI (reference sequence).

V usage is TRBV6-4 and J usage is TRBJ2-7; a weak D match, TRBD1 (5 bases). The CDR3 has 13 amino acids. The V gene's germline CDR1 is MRHNA and CDR2 SNTAGT. The V end was cut by 11 bases, the J end by 2 bases, with 16 bases between. The CDR3 DNA sequence: TGTGCCGCGAAGACAGCGAAGCCCTACGAGCAGTACTTC. It codes for CAAKTAKPYEQYF.

Only a few counts were recorded for this clone. This chain links TRBV5-6 with TRBJ1-2; 7 nucleotides line up with TRBD1. Germline CDR1 and CDR2: SGHDT and YYEEEE. This CDR3 comprises 15 residues. V gave up 4 bases and J gave up 5 bases; unmatched junction bases: 11. The CDR3 spells CASSDLIRGEYGYTF. The CDR3 bases are TGTGCCAGCAGCGACTTAATCAGGGGGGAATATGGCTACACCTTC.

The chain couples TRBV30 to TRBJ2-6; no firm D call. The CDR3 runs to 14 residues. Deletions cut 1 base from V and 0 bases from J, with 4 bases between. Germline CDR1 is GTSNPN and CDR2 is SVGIG (reference sequence). This chain's CDR3 is CAWSGDSGANVLTF. CDR3 coding DNA: TGTGCCTGGAGTGGAGACTCTGGGGCCAACGTCCTGACTTTC.

V usage is TRBV30 and J usage is TRBJ2-7, with D maybe TRBD2 (5 bases). V gave up 2 bases and J gave up 3 bases, with 8 bases separating them. This CDR3 is built from 12 residues. Germline assignment: CDR1 GTSNPN and CDR2 SVGIG (reference sequence). The CDR3 DNA reads TGTGCCTGGAGTTTTACTAGCTACGAGCAGTACTTC. This gives the protein CAWSFTSYEQYF.

The chain uses TRBV5-6 and TRBJ2-6; D not certain. CDR1 SGHDT and CDR2 YYEEEE come from the germline V gene. Trimming cost V 4 bases and J 2 bases, with 13 bases left between them. The CDR3 consists of 16 residues. CDR3 protein: CASSPQSFAGANVLTF. CDR3 DNA sequence: TGTGCCAGCAGCCCGCAGTCCTTCGCTGGGGCCAACGTCCTGACTTTC.

The genes are TRBV10-3 and TRBJ1-5; 7 positions agree with TRBD1. The CDR3 length is 15 residues. J was trimmed by 5 bases and V by 3 bases; bases with no gene match: 7. CDR1 is ENHRY and CDR2 is SYGVKD in the germline V gene. CDR3 nucleotide sequence: TGTGCCATCAGTGAAAGTCAGGGGGGAGATCAGCCCCAGCATTTT. Its protein product is CAISESQGGDQPQHF.

The V and J genes are TRBV7-3 and TRBJ2-5; 7 bases agree with TRBD2. CDR3 length equals 13 residues. The trim removed 5 bases at V and 5 bases at J, leaving 5 bases unmatched. Per the germline V gene, CDR1 is SGHTA and CDR2 is FQGTGA. CDR3 sequence: CASSRGRGETQYF. CDR3 in DNA: TGTGCCAGCAGCCGCGGGCGGGGGGAGACCCAGTACTTC.

The rearrangement joins TRBV20-1 to TRBJ1-1; D uncertain. The CDR3 sequence is 11 residues long. Germline assignment: CDR1 DFQATT and CDR2 SNEGSKA (reference sequence). V gave up 8 bases and J gave up 11 bases, with 18 bases separating them. The CDR3: CSTLRGLVAFF. DNA for the CDR3: TGCAGTACCCTCCGGGGTTTGGTTGCTTTCTTT.

The chain recombines TRBV30 with TRBJ2-2, with a weak D call TRBD2 (7 bases). Trimming removed 4 bases at V and 9 bases at J, with 15 bases between. This CDR3 has 13 amino acids. Germline-derived CDR1 and CDR2 are GTSNPN and SVGIG (reference sequence). CDR3 residues: CAWTFGGLRELFF. CDR3 coding DNA: TGTGCCTGGACTTTCGGGGGGCTCCGGGAGCTGTTTTTT.

The chain uses TRBV5-4 and TRBJ2-7, with TRBD1 identical over 11 bases. The CDR3 consists of 14 residues. The junction had 4 bases not matched to a gene; V was cut back by 4 bases and J by 4 bases. The V gene's germline CDR1 is SGHNT and CDR2 YYREEE (reference sequence). Written as DNA, the CDR3 is TGTGCCAGCAGCCCCGGACAGGGGGCTTACGAGCAGTACTTC. Its translation: CASSPGQGAYEQYF.

The chain combines TRBV7-3 with TRBJ2-3; tentative D call: TRBD1 (5 bases). V was shortened by 2 bases and J by 2 bases, with 11 bases between the two germline ends. The CDR3 is 15 amino acids. Germline V lookup: CDR1 SGHTA, CDR2 FQGTGA. CDR3 amino acids: CASSLGARPTDTQYF. In DNA form, the CDR3 reads TGTGCCAGCAGCTTAGGGGCTAGACCCACAGATACGCAGTATTTT.

This chain links TRBV27 with TRBJ2-5; 8 nucleotides match TRBD2. The CDR3 covers 18 residues. Germline CDR1 MNHEY, CDR2 SMNVEV (reference sequence). V dropped 4 bases and J dropped 1; count of bases not matched to a gene: 14. The CDR3 DNA reads TGTGCCAGCAGTTATCTGTTCGTAGCGGGGCCAGCCCAAGAGACCCAGTACTTC. Its protein product is CASSYLFVAGPAQETQYF.

The chain carries TRBV10-3 and TRBJ1-1, with D maybe TRBD1 (6 bases). This CDR3 comprises 17 residues. The germline gives CDR1 ENHRY, CDR2 SYGVKD. The ends were cut back, 5 bases at V and 5 bases at J, with 24 bases in the middle. CDR3 coding DNA: TGTGCCATCAGTCAGGGGTTGAGACGGGTTTCGGGGACTGAAGCTTTCTTT. Protein product: CAISQGLRRVSGTEAFF.

This chain connects TRBV27 to TRBJ2-1; 8 nucleotides match TRBD2. V lost 7 bases, J lost 8 bases, and 16 bases stayed unmatched. CDR1 is MNHEY, CDR2 SMNVEV, per germline (reference sequence). CDR3 length equals 16 residues. The CDR3 nucleotides read TGTGCCAGCACGAGCCTCGGGGGGGGAAAGTCGGATGAGCAGTTCTTC. Its protein product is CASTSLGGGKSDEQFF.

Here the CDR3 reads CASSSTDSRGVQETQYF. In DNA form, the CDR3 reads TGTGCCAGCAGCTCAACCGACAGCCGAGGTGTACAAGAGACCCAGTACTTC. The chain carries TRBV7-6 and TRBJ2-5; perhaps TRBD1 as D (5 bases). This CDR3 comprises 17 residues. The V gene's germline CDR1 is SGHVS and CDR2 FNYEAQ. Trimming stripped 4 bases from V and 2 bases from J, with 20 bases between.